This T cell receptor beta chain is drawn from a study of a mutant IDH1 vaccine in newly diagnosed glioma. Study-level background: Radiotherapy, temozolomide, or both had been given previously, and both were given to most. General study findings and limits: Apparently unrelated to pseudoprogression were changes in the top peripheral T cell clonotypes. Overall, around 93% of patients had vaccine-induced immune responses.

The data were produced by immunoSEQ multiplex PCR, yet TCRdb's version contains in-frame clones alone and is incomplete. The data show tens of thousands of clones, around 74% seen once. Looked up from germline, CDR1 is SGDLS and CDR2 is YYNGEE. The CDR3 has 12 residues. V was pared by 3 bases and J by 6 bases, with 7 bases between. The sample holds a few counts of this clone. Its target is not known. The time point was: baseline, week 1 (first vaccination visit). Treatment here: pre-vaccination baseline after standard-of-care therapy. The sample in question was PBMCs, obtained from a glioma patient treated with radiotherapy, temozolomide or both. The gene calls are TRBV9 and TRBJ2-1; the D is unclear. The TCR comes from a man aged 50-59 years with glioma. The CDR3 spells CASSGVSNEQFF. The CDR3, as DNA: TGTGCCAGCAGCGGAGTTTCCAATGAGCAGTTCTTC.